This T cell receptor beta chain was sequenced for a study of early T cells in non-severe SARS-CoV-2 infection. MiXCR, run by TCRdb on the 5' RACE reads, gives a single entry per CDR3 protein. The sample records 85,000 to 90,000 distinct CDR3 sequences, approximately 14% being singletons. The CDR3 loop spans 12 amino acids. The germline V and J ends were trimmed by 8 bases and 3 bases, with 10 bases remaining between them. Germline assignment: CDR1 LNHNV and CDR2 YYDKDF (reference sequence). This clonotype was detected a few times. The V and J genes are TRBV15 and TRBJ1-1; unclear D gene. The origin of this receptor is an adult who was a healthcare worker with PCR-confirmed SARS-CoV-2 infection or an uninfected control (not recorded which). The sample comprised whole blood. CDR3 loop: CATCSGDTEAFF. The CDR3 region has the DNA TGTGCCACCTGCTCGGGTGACACTGAAGCTTTCTTT.